The next 2 T cell receptor beta chains were all read from a single sample in a study of T-cell reconstitution after alpha-beta-depleted transplantation in children. The TCRbeta library was prepared with unique molecular identifiers. Each CDR3 protein is one row after TCRdb ran MiXCR on the PCR reads. In the table there are approximately 980,000 distinct CDR3 sequences, 25% to 35% of which are singletons. The material sequenced was PBMCs, mostly from graft donor cells, taken 360 days after TCRalphabeta/CD19-depleted stem cell transplant. All receptors derive from a boy in the first two years of life who had a stem cell transplant for SCID, so the T cells may come from the graft donor.

About this clonotype itself: A read error may be the cause here, since a much bigger clone is one base away. The CDR3 DNA sequence: TGTGCCAGCAACCAGGAGGCGGGGGCCTTCGTGGAGACCCAGTACTTC. It is translated as CASNQEAGAFVETQYF. The rearrangement joins TRBV4-2 to TRBJ2-5, with D possibly matching TRBD2 (7 bases). From germline, CDR1 is LGHNA and CDR2 YNFKEQ. This CDR3 spans 16 amino acids. Trimming cost V 7 bases and J 5 bases, with 23 bases left between them.

The chain has TRBV5-1 and TRBJ1-1; 7 positions match TRBD1. Germline CDR1 SGHRS, CDR2 YFSETQ. CDR3 length: 15 residues. V shed 3 bases, J shed 5 bases, and the junction held 10 bases outside the gene matches. The CDR3 loop is CASSSKTGFRTEAFF. CDR3 nucleotides: TGCGCCAGCAGCTCGAAGACAGGGTTCCGAACTGAAGCTTTCTTT.